This record covers a single T cell receptor beta chain. The target antigen is unknown. Tregs were sorted as CD4+CD25+CD127-/low cells. Full-length variable regions came from constant-region reverse primers plus semi-nested Nested Universal Primer A PCR. TCRdb re-called the 5' RACE reads with MiXCR, one entry per CDR3 protein. The table shows approximately 57,000 distinct CDR3 sequences, with less than 25% occurring only once. Notes on the study in general: The TCR gene usage of tumor memory CD4+ T cells clustered together with blood and lymph node memory CD4+ cells and with lymph node naive CD4+ cells. Tumor-infiltrating Treg TCR alpha and beta sequences overlapped most with tumor naive CD4+ T cells, then blood naive.

The CDR3 covers 15 residues. The V end was cut by 8 bases, the J end by 2 bases, with 19 bases between. The V gene's germline CDR1 is SEHNR and CDR2 FQNEAQ (reference sequence). The specimen sequenced was tumor-infiltrating Tregs sorted from the breast tumor. This chain connects TRBV7-9 to TRBJ2-7; D is ambiguous. This receptor was identified in a female donor with breast cancer. Here the CDR3 reads CASQVRGPVPYEQYF. In DNA, the CDR3 is TGTGCCAGCCAAGTTCGAGGTCCCGTTCCCTACGAGCAGTACTTC.